This entry lists 17 T cell receptor beta chains sequenced from one sample in a study of OX40 agonist ivuxolimab in advanced cancers. The table came from immunoSEQ multiplex PCR; TCRdb's copy has only in-frame clones and leaves some out. The data contain 60,000 to 70,000 clones, roughly four fifths of them seen just once; the ten biggest clones take up 2.5%. The sequencing used CD4+ or CD8+ T cells sorted from blood, collected in a trial of the OX40 agonist ivuxolimab. The receptors derive from an adult with an advanced solid tumor such as melanoma, head and neck, liver or kidney cancer.

The CDR3 loop reads CASGASLLGEQFF. The CDR3 DNA follows: TGTGCCTCAGGGGCTTCGTTACTTGGAGAGCAGTTCTTC. The V and J genes are TRBV19 and TRBJ2-1; D is perhaps TRBD1 (6 bases). Germline loops: CDR1 LNHDA, CDR2 SQIVND (reference sequence). The CDR3 is 13 residues long. Trimming left V 11 bases short and J 10 bases short, with 21 bases between.

The chain joins TRBV7-2 to TRBJ2-5; 7 bases agree with TRBD1. The J segment lost 4 bases and the V segment lost 5 bases, leaving 7 bases of the junction unmatched. There are 14 residues in the CDR3. Germline V gives CDR1 SGHTA, CDR2 FQGNSA. The CDR3 loop reads CASSPTGRGETQYF. CDR3 DNA: TGTGCCAGCAGCCCGACAGGGAGAGGAGAGACCCAGTACTTC.

The CDR3 DNA reads as TGTGCCAGCAGCTTAGAGGGTGTTGGCAAAAACATTCAGTACTTC. Translated: CASSLEGVGKNIQYF. The chain uses TRBV7-9 and TRBJ2-4, with D unclear. V lost 1 base, J lost 3 bases, and 10 bases lay in between. This CDR3 has 15 residues. CDR1 and CDR2 (germline): SEHNR, FQNEAQ (reference sequence). The full variable domain, its missing parts supplied by reference TRBV7-9 and TRBJ2-4, is DTGVSQNPRHKITKRGQNVTFRCDPISEHNRLYWYRQTLGQGPEFLTYFQNEAQLEKSRLLSDRFSAERPKGSFSTLEIQRTEQGDSAMYLCASSLEGVGKNIQYFGAGTRLSVL.

The genes are TRBV25-1 and TRBJ2-2; D call uncertain. Trimming removed 4 bases from V and 5 bases from J, with 2 bases in between. Germline CDR1 reads MGHDK; CDR2 reads SYGVNS. The length of the CDR3 is 11 residues. The CDR3 here is CASSVTGELFF. The CDR3 bases are TGTGCCAGCAGTGTAACCGGGGAGCTGTTTTTT.

In DNA form, the CDR3 reads TGTGCCAGCAGCTTAGCCGGCAGTCGATCCTACGAGCAGTACTTC. This gives the protein CASSLAGSRSYEQYF. The V and J genes are TRBV7-2 and TRBJ2-7; D ambiguous. Trimming pared 0 bases from V and 1 base from J, leaving 10 bases between. Germline V gene sequence: CDR1 SGHTA, CDR2 FQGNSA. CDR3 size: 15 residues.

This clone was seen a single time. The chain links TRBV19 to TRBJ2-7; 10 bases line up with TRBD2. This CDR3 has 14 residues. The germline gives CDR1 LNHDA, CDR2 SQIVND (reference sequence). V lost 3 bases to trimming and J lost 5 bases; unmatched junction nucleotides: 4. The CDR3 loop is CASSMFSGRNEQYF. CDR3 nucleotides: TGTGCCAGTAGTATGTTTAGCGGGAGGAACGAGCAGTACTTC.

The V gene is TRBV6-6, the J gene TRBJ2-7; D perhaps matches TRBD1 (7 bases). V was trimmed by 4 bases and J by 7 bases, leaving 14 bases between them. The CDR3 runs 13 residues. Germline CDR1 reads MNHNY; CDR2 reads SVGAGI (reference sequence). The CDR3 sequence: CASSWRGLAEQYF. Here the CDR3 DNA reads TGTGCCAGCAGTTGGAGGGGGCTGGCAGAGCAGTACTTC.

The chain employs TRBV10-2 and TRBJ1-1, with 12 positions matching TRBD1. Losses at the gene ends were 2 bases for V and 7 bases for J; bases not matched to a gene: 5. In germline, CDR1 is WSHSY, CDR2 SAAADI. CDR3 size: 15 residues. CDR3 protein: CASSEQGTGGGEAFF. For the CDR3, the DNA is TGCGCCAGCAGTGAGCAGGGGACAGGGGGCGGTGAAGCTTTCTTT.

The chain joins TRBV6-5 to TRBJ2-1; 12 bases fit TRBD2. Trimming cost V 10 bases and J 8 bases; bases outside gene matches: 12. The CDR3 covers 15 residues. Germline loops: CDR1 MNHEY, CDR2 SVGAGI. As DNA, the CDR3 is TGTGCCACCGCTTCGACTAGCGGGAGTTTCTATGAGCAGTTCTTC. It is translated as CATASTSGSFYEQFF.

The V and J genes are TRBV30 and TRBJ2-3, with 9 bases aligning to TRBD2. The trim removed 2 bases at V and 0 bases at J, leaving 6 bases unmatched. CDR1 is GTSNPN and CDR2 is SVGIG in the germline V gene (reference sequence). The CDR3 runs to 16 residues. The CDR3 nucleotides are TGTGCCTGGAGTAAACCGACTAGCGGTAGCACAGATACGCAGTATTTT. It yields the protein CAWSKPTSGSTDTQYF.

The chain couples TRBV5-6 to TRBJ2-7; 9 nucleotides align to TRBD1. The CDR3 is made up of 13 amino acids. Germline V lookup: CDR1 SGHDT, CDR2 YYEEEE. Trimming removed 3 bases from V and 6 bases from J; junction bases left unmatched: 4. The CDR3 nucleotides are TGTGCCAGCAGCTGGGACAGGGCGAGCGAGCAGTACTTC. Translation gives CASSWDRASEQYF.

By share of the sample, this clone is medium-sized (0.01 to 0.1%). The V and J genes are TRBV15 and TRBJ2-7, with D possibly TRBD1 on 6 matching bases. The CDR3 runs 12 residues. Germline CDR1 reads LNHNV; CDR2 reads YYDKDF (reference sequence). V lost 6 bases and J 4 bases, leaving 10 bases between the germline ends. DNA of the CDR3: TGTGCCACCAGTCCAACAGGGTACGAGCAGTACTTC. It translates to CATSPTGYEQYF.

The table lists this clone with a count of one. V usage is TRBV11-3 and J usage is TRBJ2-1, with TRBD2 matching over 9 bases. V lost 6 bases to trimming and J lost 7 bases; unmatched junction nucleotides: 7. The germline V gene has CDR1 SGHNT and CDR2 YENEEA. CDR3 length equals 14 residues. The CDR3 region has the DNA TGTGCCAGCAGGCAGCGGGAGGTTGGGAATGAGCAGTTCTTC. It encodes CASRQREVGNEQFF.

The chain recombines TRBV19 with TRBJ2-4; D is possibly TRBD1 (6 bases). Germline V gene data show CDR1 as LNHDA and CDR2 as SQIVND (reference sequence). The CDR3 is made up of 14 amino acids. V gave up 3 bases and J gave up 7 bases, with 13 bases separating them. In nucleotides, the CDR3 is TGTGCCAGTAGTATCACAGGGTCGGGTAACATTCAGTACTTC. Protein: CASSITGSGNIQYF.

The gene calls are TRBV7-6 and TRBJ2-2; 7 bases line up with TRBD1. CDR3 length: 15 residues. Trimming at V came to 3 bases and at J to 4 bases, leaving 5 bases not matched to a gene. The germline V gene encodes CDR1 SGHVS and CDR2 FNYEAQ. CDR3 nucleotide sequence: TGTGCCAGCAGCTTCGGGACAGCGCTCACCGGGGAGCTGTTTTTT. Translation gives CASSFGTALTGELFF.

There are a few counts of this clone. The J gene is TRBJ2-7, the V gene TRBV10-2; perhaps D is TRBD1 or TRBD2 (6 bases each). This CDR3 is built from 15 residues. Germline loops: CDR1 WSHSY, CDR2 SAAADI. Trimming removed 0 bases at V and 6 bases at J, with 15 bases between. CDR3 in DNA: TGCGCCAGCAGTGAGTCGGGGCAGGGGAGGTTCGAGCAGTACTTC. Protein sequence: CASSESGQGRFEQYF.

V usage is TRBV14 and J usage is TRBJ2-5; 7 bases are shared with TRBD1. The J segment lost 2 bases and the V segment lost 4 bases, leaving 4 bases of the junction unmatched. Germline V gene data show CDR1 as SGHDN and CDR2 as FVKESK. This CDR3 contains 14 residues. This CDR3 is CASSRDRAQETQYF. As DNA, the CDR3 is TGTGCCAGCAGCCGAGACAGGGCTCAAGAGACCCAGTACTTC.